This T cell receptor beta chain was sequenced during a study of siplizumab effects on memory and regulatory T cells. Profiling relied on immunoSEQ multiplex PCR, and the TCRdb table lists in-frame clones only, not all of them. The sample shows just under 85,000 clones, 87% of them seen only once. After removal of 4 bases from V and 1 base from J, the junction contained 10 bases not matched to a gene. The CDR3 length is 17 residues. CDR1 SGHDN and CDR2 FVKESK come from the germline V gene. This clone was detected a few times. The sequence derives from a human donor in good health. Specimen: Tregs sorted from blood. The gene calls are TRBV14 and TRBJ2-3; TRBD1 aligns across 8 bases. The CDR3 spells CASSPMPGTGGTDTQYF. Here the CDR3 DNA reads TGTGCCAGCAGCCCGATGCCCGGGACAGGAGGCACAGATACGCAGTATTTT.